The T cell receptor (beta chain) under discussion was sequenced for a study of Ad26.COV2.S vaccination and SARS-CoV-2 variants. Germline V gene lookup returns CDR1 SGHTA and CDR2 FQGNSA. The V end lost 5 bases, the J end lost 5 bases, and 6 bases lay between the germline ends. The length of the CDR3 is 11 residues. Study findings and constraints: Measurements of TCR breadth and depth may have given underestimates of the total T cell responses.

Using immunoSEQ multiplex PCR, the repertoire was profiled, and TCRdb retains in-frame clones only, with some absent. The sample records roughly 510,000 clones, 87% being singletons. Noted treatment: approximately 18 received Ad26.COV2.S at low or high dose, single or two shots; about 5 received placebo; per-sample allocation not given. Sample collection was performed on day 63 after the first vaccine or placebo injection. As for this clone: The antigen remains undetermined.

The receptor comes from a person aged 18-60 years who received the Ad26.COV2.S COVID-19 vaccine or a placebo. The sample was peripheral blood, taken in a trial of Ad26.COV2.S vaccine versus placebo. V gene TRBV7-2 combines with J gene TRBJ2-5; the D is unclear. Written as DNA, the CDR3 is TGTGCCAGCAGCCCCCTTGAGACCCAGTACTTC. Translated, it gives CASSPLETQYF. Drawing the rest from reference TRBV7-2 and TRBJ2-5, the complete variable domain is GAGVSQSPSNKVTEKGKDVELRCDPISGHTALYWYRQSLGQGLEFLIYFQGNSAPDKSGLPSDRFSAERTGGSVSTLTIQRTQQEDSAVYLCASSPLETQYFGPGTRLLVL.